What follows are 18 T cell receptor beta chains derived from one specimen sequenced in a study of Graves' ophthalmopathy and Graves' hyperthyroidism. RNA served as the template for amplifying TCR beta CDR3 regions. A first-round RT-PCR used HTBI primers, followed by a second-round multiplex PCR. From the multiplex PCR reads, TCRdb called clonotypes with MiXCR, one entry per CDR3 protein. The sample yields around 1,200,000 distinct CDR3 sequences, about 35% seen once. Specimen: peripheral blood or thyroid tissue (not recorded which). The source is an adult man with Graves' hyperthyroidism.

A few counts support this clonotype. The V gene is TRBV5-6, the J gene TRBJ1-1; unclear D gene. The CDR3 is 14 residues long. Between the trimmed V and J ends, which lost 1 base and 5 bases, there was a span of 12 bases. Germline CDR1 is SGHDT and CDR2 is YYEEEE. The CDR3 DNA is TGTGCCAGCAGCTTGTTCGGGTTGGAGACTGAAGCTTTCTTT. Translation gives CASSLFGLETEAFF.

In this sample, this clonotype turned up many times. CDR3 coding DNA: TGCAGCGTTGAAGACGGGGCTATAGCGAGTGGCTACACCTTC. Translated, it gives CSVEDGAIASGYTF. The gene calls are TRBV29-1 and TRBJ1-2, with a tentative D call TRBD1 (5 bases). V was pared by 0 bases and J by 7 bases, with 15 bases between. The CDR3 is 14 residues long. Germline lookup yields CDR1 SQVTM and CDR2 ANQGSEA.

V and J are TRBV6-1 and TRBJ1-5; 8 bases match TRBD1. There are 13 residues in the CDR3. Trimming took 7 bases from V and 7 from J; bases not matched to a gene: 6. CDR1 MNHNS and CDR2 SASEGT come from the germline V gene. The CDR3 sequence is CASTLDRVQPQHF. The CDR3, as DNA: TGTGCCAGCACCCTGGACAGGGTCCAGCCCCAGCATTTT.

At least ten counts were recorded for this clonotype. The chain recombines TRBV11-2 with TRBJ2-7; no clear D. The ends were cut back, 1 base at V and 5 bases at J, with 6 bases in the middle. CDR1 and CDR2 (germline): SGHAT, FQNNGV. This CDR3 comprises 12 residues. DNA of the CDR3: TGTGCCAGCAGCTTAGCGAGACACGAGCAGTACTTC. Its translation: CASSLARHEQYF.

The CDR3 DNA is TGCAGCGGCGTCTCAGTCTGGGGCTACACCTTC. It is translated as CSGVSVWGYTF. This chain joins TRBV29-1 and TRBJ1-2, with unresolved D. The CDR3 sequence is 11 residues long. Trimming left V 7 bases short and J 8 bases short, with 14 bases between. Germline CDR1 reads SQVTM; CDR2 reads ANQGSEA.

The J gene is TRBJ1-5, the V gene TRBV7-2, with a weak D call TRBD1 (5 bases). This CDR3 spans 14 amino acids. The germline V gene has CDR1 SGHTA and CDR2 FQGNSA. The ends were cut back, 0 bases at V and 11 bases at J, with 14 bases in the middle. Written as DNA, the CDR3 is TGTGCCAGCAGCTTAGCGGGACCCCAAGAGACCCAGCATTTT. It yields the protein CASSLAGPQETQHF.

The chain joins TRBV5-1 to TRBJ2-6; a weak D match, TRBD1 (5 bases). V was clipped by 3 bases and J by 2 bases, with 12 bases between them. Per germline, CDR1 SGHRS and CDR2 YFSETQ. This CDR3 region has 16 residues. The CDR3 protein is CASSSAVGAGANVLTF. The CDR3 DNA sequence: TGCGCCAGCAGCTCCGCCGTAGGGGCTGGGGCCAACGTCCTGACTTTC.

This clonotype was observed many times. The chain uses TRBV7-3 and TRBJ1-1; D perhaps matches TRBD1 (5 bases). This CDR3 has 13 residues. Trimming removed 5 bases from V and 8 bases from J, with 15 bases in between. Looked up from germline, CDR1 is SGHTA and CDR2 is FQGTGA. CDR3 in amino acids: CASSPGGTGEAFF. The CDR3 region has the DNA TGTGCCAGCAGCCCAGGCGGGACGGGAGAAGCTTTCTTT.

The chain uses TRBV6-2 or TRBV6-3 and TRBJ1-1, with 10 bases matching TRBD1. The CDR3 loop spans 14 amino acids. The trim removed 6 bases at V and 6 bases at J, leaving 7 bases unmatched. Germline values: CDR1 MNHEY, CDR2 SVGEGT. In nucleotides, the CDR3 is TGTGCCAGCAGAAACGGACAGGGGGTGGCTGAAGCTTTCTTT. Translation: CASRNGQGVAEAFF.

This clonotype was seen just once. CDR3 DNA sequence: TGTGCCAGCTCACCATGGGGACAGAATCAGCCCCAGCATTTT. This translates into CASSPWGQNQPQHF. This chain joins TRBV18 and TRBJ1-5; 7 nucleotides line up with TRBD1. J was trimmed by 4 bases and V by 2 bases; bases with no gene match: 2. Per the germline V gene, CDR1 is KGHSH and CDR2 is LQKENI. This CDR3 has 14 amino acids.

The chain combines TRBV7-9 with TRBJ2-7; 14 bases match TRBD2. The CDR3 is made up of 15 amino acids. CDR1 and CDR2 from the germline V gene are SEHNR and FQNEAQ (reference sequence). V lost 8 bases and J lost 4; bases outside the gene matches: 7. The CDR3, as DNA: TGTGCCAGCTGGGGACTAGCGGGAGCAGGGTACGAGCAGTACTTC. Protein sequence: CASWGLAGAGYEQYF.

CDR3 protein: CASSLEPGTSGYTF. Here the CDR3 DNA reads TGTGCCAGCAGTTTAGAACCCGGGACGTCTGGCTACACCTTC. The chain uses TRBV12-3 or TRBV12-4 and TRBJ1-2, with D maybe TRBD1 (5 bases). V lost 1 base and J 7 bases, leaving 13 bases between the germline ends. The CDR3 is 14 residues long.

The chain joins TRBV7-9 to TRBJ1-5; D call uncertain. Germline V gives CDR1 SEHNR, CDR2 FQNEAQ (reference sequence). CDR3 size: 17 residues. Deletions cut 6 bases from V and 0 bases from J, with 18 bases between. The CDR3 DNA reads TGTGCCAGCAGACCGACTGGACTCTCTTATAGCAATCAGCCCCAGCATTTT. Translation gives CASRPTGLSYSNQPQHF.

There are many counts of this clonotype. The chain links TRBV10-3 to TRBJ2-5; tentative D call: TRBD1 (6 bases). With 2 bases removed from V and 3 bases from J, the gap between germline ends came to 16 bases. The CDR3 runs 16 residues. Per the germline V gene, CDR1 is ENHRY and CDR2 is SYGVKD. The CDR3 nucleotides are TGTGCCATCAGTGAGGGGGACACGACGTTTGAAGAGACCCAGTACTTC. Translation gives CAISEGDTTFEETQYF.

In this sample, this clonotype turned up many times. The genes are TRBV7-9 and TRBJ2-7; 7 bases map to TRBD2. In germline, CDR1 is SEHNR, CDR2 FQNEAQ (reference sequence). J lost 5 bases, V lost 0 bases, and 13 bases had no gene match. The CDR3 is 17 residues long. The DNA for the CDR3 is TGTGCCAGCAGCTTAGCAGTTGGGAGGGATTACGTGGACGAGCAGTACTTC. Residues: CASSLAVGRDYVDEQYF.

This clonotype was seen a handful of times. The chain carries TRBV5-6 and TRBJ2-7; D unresolved. In germline, CDR1 is SGHDT, CDR2 YYEEEE. V lost 4 bases and J lost 3, with 20 bases in between. This CDR3 comprises 16 residues. CDR3 DNA sequence: TGTGCCAGCAGCATTGCCGGGCAGGACGTTTTCTACGAGCAGTACTTC. It codes for CASSIAGQDVFYEQYF. The full variable domain, rest sourced from reference TRBV5-6 and TRBJ2-7, is DAGVTQSPTHLIKTRGQQVTLRCSPKSGHDTVSWYQQALGQGPQFIFQYYEEEERQRGNFPDRFSGHQFPNYSSELNVNALLLGDSALYLCASSIAGQDVFYEQYFGPGTRLTVT.

The V gene is TRBV20-1, the J gene TRBJ2-5, with D perhaps matching TRBD2 (7 bases). The V end was cut by 1 base, the J end by 4 bases, with 16 bases between. This CDR3 has 15 residues. Germline lookup yields CDR1 DFQATT and CDR2 SNEGSKA (reference sequence). The CDR3 DNA follows: TGCAGTGCTAGAGGCGGGGGCAGTTACCGAGAGACCCAGTACTTC. This gives the protein CSARGGGSYRETQYF.

This clonotype was observed many times. The rearrangement uses TRBV10-3 and TRBJ2-3; TRBD2 aligns across 7 bases. CDR3 length: 15 amino acids. The germline V gene encodes CDR1 ENHRY and CDR2 SYGVKD. J lost 3 bases, V lost 2 bases, and 5 bases had no gene match. The CDR3 DNA reads as TGTGCCATCAGTGAGGTGCGGGAGAAGACAGATACGCAGTATTTT. Translation: CAISEVREKTDTQYF.